This T cell receptor (beta chain) was sequenced for a study of T-cell memory formation after mild COVID-19. Trimming took 4 bases from V and 2 from J; bases not matched to a gene: 4. Germline V gene lookup returns CDR1 MDHEN and CDR2 SYDVKM. The CDR3 loop spans 15 amino acids. TCRdb ran MiXCR on the 5' RACE reads and lists one entry per CDR3 protein. The sample yields under 300,000 distinct CDR3 sequences, under 20% seen once. The sequence came from a man between 18 and 35 years old who had mild COVID-19 (a few samples of this study predate the infection). Cell type and time point are not known. The sample taken for sequencing was PBMCs or a T cell subset sorted from them (not recorded which). V is TRBV28 and J is TRBJ1-5, with 8 bases that match TRBD1. The DNA for the CDR3 is TGTGCCAGCAGTTACGACAGGGGTGGCAATCAGCCCCAGCATTTT. The encoded protein is CASSYDRGGNQPQHF. Together with reference TRBV28 and TRBJ1-5, the CDR3 gives the full variable domain: DVKVTQSSRYLVKRTGEKVFLECVQDMDHENMFWYRQDPGLGLRLIYFSYDVKMKEKGDIPEGYSVSREKKERFSLILESASTNQTSMYLCASSYDRGGNQPQHFGDGTRLSIL.